Each of the 25 T cell receptor beta chains below was sequenced from the same sample in a study of shared clonotypes between healthy human individuals. The method was immunoSEQ multiplex PCR; TCRdb's version includes in-frame clones alone and lacks a portion of them. Of around 1.5 million clones in the sample, 95% to 99% were seen once. Sequences were obtained from naive CD4+ T cells sorted from blood. Stated subset: CD45RA+ positively selected. The receptors stem from a man aged 25 to 40 in good health.

This rearrangement joins TRBV6-1 to TRBJ2-3, with 10 bases aligning to TRBD2. V was pared by 3 bases and J by 10 bases, with 10 bases of the junction left unmatched. Germline lookup yields CDR1 MNHNS and CDR2 SASEGT. The CDR3 spans 15 residues. DNA of the CDR3: TGTGCCAGCAGTGAGGCCCGGACTAGCGGAATGGCGCAGTATTTT. This gives the protein CASSEARTSGMAQYF.

The chain uses TRBV5-6 and TRBJ2-1, with a tentative D call TRBD2 (6 bases). V was cut by 4 bases and J by 4 bases, with 18 bases left in between. The germline CDR1 and CDR2 sequences are SGHDT and YYEEEE. The CDR3 is 16 amino acids. The CDR3 here is CASSPPDSGGYNEQFF. The CDR3 DNA reads TGTGCCAGCAGCCCACCGGATTCAGGAGGGTACAATGAGCAGTTCTTC.

This chain connects TRBV5-1 to TRBJ1-2, with 8 bases aligning to TRBD1. The V gene end was trimmed by 4 bases and the J gene end by 5 bases; junction bases not matched to a gene: 4. The CDR3 spans 13 residues. Germline CDR1 and CDR2: SGHRS and YFSETQ. CDR3 sequence (DNA): TGCGCCAGCAGCATAACAGGGGGATATGGCTACACCTTC. Amino acids: CASSITGGYGYTF. Together with reference TRBV5-1 and TRBJ1-2, the CDR3 gives the full variable domain: KAGVTQTPRYLIKTRGQQVTLSCSPISGHRSVSWYQQTPGQGLQFLFEYFSETQRNKGNFPGRFSGRQFSNSRSEMNVSTLELGDSALYLCASSITGGYGYTFGSGTRLTVV.

The genes are TRBV12-5 and TRBJ2-1; a possible D gene is TRBD2 (5 bases). Germline V gene sequence: CDR1 LGHNT, CDR2 FRNRAP. The ends were cut back, 3 bases at V and 0 bases at J, with 9 bases in the middle. This CDR3 has 15 residues. CDR3 DNA: TGTGCTAGTGGTTTTTGGGCGGGCTCCTACAATGAGCAGTTCTTC. Its protein product is CASGFWAGSYNEQFF. Supplemented by reference TRBV12-5 and TRBJ2-1, the full variable domain reads DARVTQTPRHKVTEMGQEVTMRCQPILGHNTVFWYRQTMMQGLELLAYFRNRAPLDDSGMPKDRFSAEMPDATLATLKIQPSEPRDSAVYFCASGFWAGSYNEQFFGPGTRLTVL.

This clone is a singleton in its sample. The genes are TRBV29-1 and TRBJ2-3; D remains ambiguous. There are 13 residues in the CDR3. Germline V gene data show CDR1 as SQVTM and CDR2 as ANQGSEA. V lost 3 bases to trimming and J lost 4 bases, with 11 bases between them. The CDR3 nucleotides are TGCAGCGTTGAGCTAGTATTATCAGATACGCAGTATTTT. Its translation: CSVELVLSDTQYF.

The rearrangement links TRBV29-1 to TRBJ1-1; no clear D gene. CDR1 and CDR2 (germline): SQVTM, ANQGSEA. The CDR3 consists of 13 residues. V was trimmed by 5 bases and J by 6 bases, leaving 16 bases between them. CDR3 residues: CSVITPAVAEAFF. For the CDR3, the DNA is TGCAGCGTTATAACCCCAGCCGTTGCTGAAGCTTTCTTT.

The CDR3 loop reads CASSLPVSFYTF. The CDR3 DNA is TGTGCCAGCAGCTTACCGGTCTCTTTCTACACCTTC. This sequence joins TRBV9 and TRBJ1-2; D gene uncertain. The germline V gene encodes CDR1 SGDLS and CDR2 YYNGEE. This CDR3 is 12 amino acids long. The ends were cut back, 4 bases at V and 10 bases at J, with 14 bases in the middle.

The rearrangement links TRBV5-1 to TRBJ1-4; D call uncertain. The V end lost 0 bases, the J end lost 3 bases, and 6 bases lay between the germline ends. CDR1 SGHRS and CDR2 YFSETQ come from the germline V gene. The CDR3 sequence is 14 residues long. The CDR3 region is CASSLAHPNEKLFF. Here the CDR3 DNA reads TGCGCCAGCAGCTTGGCCCATCCTAATGAAAAACTGTTTTTT.

This sequence joins TRBV4-3 and TRBJ1-2; 10 nucleotides match TRBD1. In germline, CDR1 is LGHNA, CDR2 YSLEER. V lost 2 bases to trimming and J lost 1 base; unmatched junction nucleotides: 4. The CDR3 spans 16 residues. CDR3 in amino acids: CASSQRTGGLNYGYTF. The CDR3 DNA follows: TGCGCCAGCAGCCAAAGGACAGGGGGACTTAACTATGGCTACACCTTC.

This chain joins TRBV5-1 and TRBJ2-1; D is perhaps TRBD1 (6 bases). The V end lost 3 bases, the J end lost 9 bases, and 22 bases lay between the germline ends. The CDR3 loop spans 16 amino acids. The V gene's germline CDR1 is SGHRS and CDR2 YFSETQ. CDR3 nucleotides: TGCGCCAGCAGCTCTACAGGGTCAGTGGAATCAATTGAGCAGTTCTTC. This codes for CASSSTGSVESIEQFF.

V is TRBV7-9 and J is TRBJ2-7; 8 bases line up with TRBD1. CDR1 is SEHNR, CDR2 FQNEAQ, per germline (reference sequence). The CDR3 has 15 amino acids. The J segment lost 8 bases and the V segment lost 4 bases, leaving 13 bases of the junction unmatched. CDR3 region: CASSSLDRANVKQYF. In nucleotides, the CDR3 is TGTGCCAGCAGCTCCCTGGACAGGGCCAATGTCAAGCAGTACTTC.

This chain connects TRBV14 to TRBJ2-7; TRBD2 might be the D (5 bases). The CDR3 totals 13 residues. The germline CDR1 and CDR2 sequences are SGHDN and FVKESK. Trimming removed 3 bases from V and 1 base from J, with 7 bases in between. The CDR3 spells CASSQDFSYEQYF. CDR3 coding DNA: TGTGCCAGCAGCCAGGACTTTTCCTACGAGCAGTACTTC.

The V gene is TRBV6-1, the J gene TRBJ2-7; 8 nucleotides match TRBD2. In germline, CDR1 is MNHNS, CDR2 SASEGT. V shed 2 bases, J shed 6 bases, and the junction held 6 bases outside the gene matches. The CDR3 is 14 residues long. The CDR3 nucleotides are TGTGCCAGCAGTGAACAGCGGGAGATTTCCGAGCAGTACTTC. Translated, it gives CASSEQREISEQYF.

The J gene is TRBJ2-2, the V gene TRBV7-9; 11 bases are a match to TRBD2. V dropped 0 bases and J dropped 3; count of bases not matched to a gene: 3. The CDR3 sequence is 17 residues long. In germline, CDR1 is SEHNR, CDR2 FQNEAQ (reference sequence). The CDR3 sequence: CASSLASGRAHTGELFF. The CDR3 coding sequence is TGTGCCAGCAGCTTAGCTAGCGGGAGGGCCCACACCGGGGAGCTGTTTTTT.

The V and J genes are TRBV29-1 and TRBJ2-1; TRBD2 aligns across 8 bases. V shed 3 bases, J shed 7 bases, and the junction held 5 bases outside the gene matches. CDR3 length: 13 residues. Germline V CDR1 and CDR2: SQVTM, ANQGSEA. CDR3 residues: CSVDGRAKNEQFF. In DNA form, the CDR3 reads TGCAGCGTTGACGGGAGGGCTAAAAATGAGCAGTTCTTC.

This chain joins TRBV7-2 and TRBJ2-7; perhaps TRBD2 as D (7 bases). The CDR3 sequence is 18 residues long. Between the trimmed V and J ends, which lost 5 bases and 2 bases, there was a span of 25 bases. Germline-derived CDR1 and CDR2 are SGHTA and FQGNSA. CDR3 DNA sequence: TGTGCCAGCAGCCCCAGAGGGATTGTGGGGGGGCGACCCTACGAGCAGTACTTC. Residues: CASSPRGIVGGRPYEQYF.

The CDR3 DNA reads TGTGCCAGCAGCTTTAGGACTAGCGGGCGCTCCTACGAGCAGTACTTC. This encodes CASSFRTSGRSYEQYF. V and J are TRBV11-2 and TRBJ2-7; TRBD2 matches at 11 bases. Germline CDR1 is SGHAT and CDR2 is FQNNGV. The CDR3 runs 16 residues. Trimming took 3 bases from V and 0 from J; bases not matched to a gene: 4.

This chain links TRBV21-1 with TRBJ2-2. TRBV21-1 is given as a pseudogene. The CDR3 length is 18 residues. DNA of the CDR3: TGTGCCAGCCAGCGTGGAGGGGGGAGAAGGGCGAACACCGGGGAGCTGTTTTTT. This encodes CASQRGGGRRANTGELFF.

Remarks on this clone: This specimen includes other DNA sequences encoding the same CDR3. The rearrangement joins TRBV9 to TRBJ2-7; 10 bases are a match to TRBD2. CDR1 SGDLS and CDR2 YYNGEE come from the germline V gene. V lost 0 bases to trimming and J lost 5 bases; unmatched junction nucleotides: 5. The CDR3 spans 15 residues. The CDR3 sequence is CASSVGLAGAHEQYF. The CDR3 DNA is TGTGCCAGCAGCGTAGGGCTAGCGGGAGCCCACGAGCAGTACTTC.

The count of this clone is one. The chain has TRBV5-1 and TRBJ2-1; 7 bases are a match to TRBD2. The ends lost 0 bases at V and 3 bases at J; junction bases unmatched: 6. Per the germline V gene, CDR1 is SGHRS and CDR2 is YFSETQ. There are 16 residues in the CDR3. The CDR3 protein is CASSLGGGSVYNEQFF. The CDR3 bases are TGCGCCAGCAGCTTGGGGGGCGGGAGTGTCTACAATGAGCAGTTCTTC.

The DNA for the CDR3 is TGTGCCAGCAGTACAGGGGAAGCGGGCTACGAGCAGTACTTC. It specifies CASSTGEAGYEQYF. The chain recombines TRBV25-1 with TRBJ2-7; TRBD1 might be the D (7 bases). Germline V CDR1 and CDR2: MGHDK, SYGVNS. The CDR3 is 14 residues long. V shed 5 bases and J shed 3 bases, with 14 bases lying between them.

V usage is TRBV7-2 and J usage is TRBJ2-7; 7 bases agree with TRBD1. Germline CDR1 is SGHTA and CDR2 is FQGNSA. V lost 5 bases, J lost 4 bases, and 11 bases stayed unmatched. The CDR3 runs 15 residues. The CDR3 sequence: CASSPIQGPSYEQYF. In DNA form, the CDR3 reads TGTGCCAGCAGCCCCATACAGGGGCCATCTTACGAGCAGTACTTC.

This clone was seen only once. V is TRBV4-1 and J is TRBJ2-3; 10 positions match TRBD1. The V gene end was trimmed by 1 base and the J gene end by 6 bases; junction bases not matched to a gene: 7. Germline lookup yields CDR1 MGHRA and CDR2 YSYEKL. The length of the CDR3 is 16 residues. The chain's CDR3 is CASSQVGTGDLDTQYF. The CDR3 nucleotides are TGCGCCAGCAGCCAAGTAGGGACAGGGGATTTGGATACGCAGTATTTT.

This sequence joins TRBV2 and TRBJ1-3; 7 nucleotides line up with TRBD1. CDR3 length equals 15 residues. Trimming removed 6 bases from V and 4 bases from J; junction bases left unmatched: 9. CDR1 is SNHLY, CDR2 FYNNEI, per germline. The CDR3 loop reads CASRGQTGPGNTIYF. The CDR3 DNA reads as TGTGCCAGCAGGGGACAGACAGGGCCGGGAAACACCATATATTTT.

The rearrangement uses TRBV5-6 and TRBJ2-7; 8 nucleotides align to TRBD1. V was pared by 2 bases and J by 3 bases, with 10 bases of the junction left unmatched. The CDR3 sequence is 16 residues long. CDR1 is SGHDT, CDR2 YYEEEE, per germline. CDR3 sequence (DNA): TGTGCCAGCAGCTTCCGGACAGGGACAGCTTACTACGAGCAGTACTTC. Translated: CASSFRTGTAYYEQYF.